These 28 T cell receptor beta chains came from one sample sequenced in a study of beta chain features in type 1 diabetes. What was sequenced were expressed TCRB transcripts, since all of the isolated RNA had been reverse transcribed. TCRdb's table, derived via immunoSEQ multiplex PCR, lists solely in-frame clones and lacks some. Found here are 350,000 to 450,000 clones, about 14% of them singletons; the top ten hold roughly 0.036%. Sequenced sample: naive CD4+ T cells from blood. The receptors come from a man aged 25-45 years in good health.

The chain combines TRBV5-6 with TRBJ2-2; 7 bases line up with TRBD2. Germline V gene lookup returns CDR1 SGHDT and CDR2 YYEEEE. CDR3 size: 16 residues. V trimming: 3 bases; J trimming: 1 base; junction bases outside the gene matches: 6. This chain's CDR3 is CASSSGLEGNTGELFF. Written as DNA, the CDR3 is TGTGCCAGCAGCTCCGGACTAGAGGGGAACACCGGGGAGCTGTTTTTT.

A few counts support this clone. CDR3 residues: CSVDRVPDTQYF. In nucleotides, the CDR3 is TGCAGCGTTGACAGGGTCCCAGATACGCAGTATTTT. V gene TRBV29-1 combines with J gene TRBJ2-3; D might be TRBD1 (5 bases). V was clipped by 3 bases and J by 4 bases, with 8 bases between them. The germline V gene has CDR1 SQVTM and CDR2 ANQGSEA. CDR3 length equals 12 residues.

There are a few counts of this clone. At the DNA level, this CDR3 is encoded by other sequences in the same sample as well. The rearrangement links TRBV7-9 to TRBJ2-2; D remains ambiguous. Trimming left V 3 bases short and J 2 bases short, with 4 bases between. Germline values: CDR1 SEHNR, CDR2 FQNEAQ (reference sequence). The CDR3 length is 13 residues. The CDR3 reads CASSLGNTGELFF. The CDR3 nucleotides read TGTGCCAGCAGCTTGGGCAACACCGGGGAGCTGTTTTTT.

V is TRBV19 and J is TRBJ1-4; possibly TRBD1 for D (6 bases). V was shortened by 5 bases and J by 12 bases, with 10 bases between the two germline ends. This CDR3 has 11 amino acids. The V gene's germline CDR1 is LNHDA and CDR2 SQIVND (reference sequence). The CDR3 loop reads CASSLRQELFF. DNA for the CDR3: TGTGCCAGTAGTCTTCGACAGGAACTGTTTTTT. Full variable domain (outside the CDR3, taken from reference TRBV19 and TRBJ1-4): DGGITQSPKYLFRKEGQNVTLSCEQNLNHDAMYWYRQDPGQGLRLIYYSQIVNDFQKGDIAEGYSVSREKKESFPLTVTSAQKNPTAFYLCASSLRQELFFGSGTQLSVL.

The gene calls are TRBV7-2 and TRBJ1-5, with 7 nucleotides matching TRBD1. V gave up 1 base and J gave up 3 bases; unmatched junction bases: 6. Germline V CDR1 and CDR2: SGHTA, FQGNSA. The CDR3 is 16 residues long. The CDR3 DNA is TGTGCCAGCAGCTTAGGCGGGACAGTTAACAATCAGCCCCAGCATTTT. This translates into CASSLGGTVNNQPQHF.

The table lists this clone with many counts. The chain carries TRBV30 and TRBJ2-7; D perhaps matches TRBD2 (5 bases). Germline loops: CDR1 GTSNPN, CDR2 SVGIG (reference sequence). Trimming stripped 0 bases from V and 1 base from J, with 13 bases between. This CDR3 has 15 residues. The CDR3 DNA is TGTGCCTGGAGTGTACGAGGGTCTCGATCCTACGAGCAGTACGTC. Protein: CAWSVRGSRSYEQYV.

This clone was counted at least ten times. CDR3 residues: CSVAGTGTSGANVLTF. The DNA for the CDR3 is TGCAGCGTTGCGGGGACAGGGACCTCTGGGGCCAACGTCCTGACTTTC. The V and J genes are TRBV29-1 and TRBJ2-6; 9 bases agree with TRBD1. Germline CDR1 reads SQVTM; CDR2 reads ANQGSEA. Germline trimming cut 4 bases from V and 0 bases from J; bases unmatched to any gene: 4. This CDR3 region has 16 residues.

This clone was found a few times. V gene TRBV4-3 combines with J gene TRBJ2-7; no firm D call. Per the germline V gene, CDR1 is LGHNA and CDR2 is YSLEER. V lost 1 base to trimming and J lost 5 bases, with 9 bases between them. The CDR3 length is 13 residues. The CDR3 nucleotides read TGCGCCAGCAGCCAAGGTCGGGTTGACGAGCAGTACTTC. Translated, it gives CASSQGRVDEQYF.

The chain joins TRBV7-2 to TRBJ2-7, with 7 bases lining up with TRBD1. Germline assignment: CDR1 SGHTA and CDR2 FQGNSA. There are 16 residues in the CDR3. The J segment lost 0 bases and the V segment lost 6 bases, leaving 11 bases of the junction unmatched. Here the CDR3 DNA reads TGTGCCAGCAGTTCATTTGCTCGGGACAGCTCCTACGAGCAGTACTTC. This sequence encodes CASSSFARDSSYEQYF.

The gene calls are TRBV19 and TRBJ1-2, with a weak D call TRBD1 (5 bases). Deletions cut 3 bases from V and 4 bases from J, with 15 bases between. Germline lookup yields CDR1 LNHDA and CDR2 SQIVND (reference sequence). CDR3 length equals 15 residues. CDR3 nucleotide sequence: TGTGCCAGTAGTATTTTGTTCCGGGGGAGCTATGGCTACACCTTC. It codes for CASSILFRGSYGYTF.

This clone was seen a handful of times. V is TRBV20-1 and J is TRBJ2-3; D not resolved. CDR3 size: 11 residues. V lost 6 bases to trimming and J lost 5 bases, with 9 bases between them. CDR1 DFQATT and CDR2 SNEGSKA come from the germline V gene (reference sequence). The CDR3 is CSAQPRDTQYF. For the CDR3, the DNA is TGCAGTGCCCAGCCACGAGATACGCAGTATTTT.

There are a few counts of this clone. The V gene is TRBV25-1, the J gene TRBJ2-5; D ambiguous. Per the germline V gene, CDR1 is MGHDK and CDR2 is SYGVNS. V was trimmed by 3 bases and J by 1 base, leaving 6 bases between them. The CDR3 consists of 13 residues. CDR3 coding DNA: TGTGCCAGCAGTGAGCCCTTCCAAGAGACCCAGTACTTC. The encoded protein is CASSEPFQETQYF. Supplemented by reference TRBV25-1 and TRBJ2-5, the full variable domain reads EADIYQTPRYLVIGTGKKITLECSQTMGHDKMYWYQQDPGMELHLIHYSYGVNSTEKGDLSSESTVSRIRTEHFPLTLESARPSHTSQYLCASSEPFQETQYFGPGTRLLVL.

The chain employs TRBV7-2 and TRBJ1-5; TRBD1 might be the D (5 bases). The CDR3 is 11 residues long. The germline CDR1 and CDR2 sequences are SGHTA and FQGNSA. The germline V and J ends were trimmed by 4 bases and 10 bases, with 8 bases remaining between them. The CDR3 bases are TGTGCCAGCAGCTCCGGGGGACCCCAGCATTTT. Its translation: CASSSGGPQHF.

The sample holds a few counts of this clone. The chain carries TRBV7-9 and TRBJ2-7; 9 nucleotides match TRBD1. After removal of 5 bases from V and 6 bases from J, the junction contained 8 bases not matched to a gene. Germline values: CDR1 SEHNR, CDR2 FQNEAQ (reference sequence). The length of the CDR3 is 14 residues. The CDR3 DNA sequence: TGTGCCAGCAGCAAGGGACAGGGAGTCTTCGAGCAGTACGTC. As protein: CASSKGQGVFEQYV.

This clone appeared a few times. The rearrangement uses TRBV10-3 and TRBJ2-1; D is uncertain. The germline V and J ends were trimmed by 6 bases and 0 bases, with 12 bases remaining between them. Germline V lookup: CDR1 ENHRY, CDR2 SYGVKD. This CDR3 region has 15 residues. The CDR3 DNA reads as TGTGCCATCAGAACCTTAGGACGCTCCTACAATGAGCAGTTCTTC. It codes for CAIRTLGRSYNEQFF.

This clone was recorded a few times. The rearrangement links TRBV7-2 to TRBJ2-7; 10 bases agree with TRBD2. There are 17 residues in the CDR3. J was trimmed by 2 bases and V by 1 base; bases with no gene match: 8. CDR1 SGHTA and CDR2 FQGNSA come from the germline V gene. The CDR3 DNA reads as TGTGCCAGCAGCTTAGGCCTAGCGGGAGTTCGGGCCTACGAGCAGTACGTC. It translates to CASSLGLAGVRAYEQYV.

This clone was counted between two and nine times. The genes are TRBV18 and TRBJ2-5; D is uncertain. In germline, CDR1 is KGHSH, CDR2 LQKENI. This CDR3 has 14 residues. The V and J ends lost 2 bases and 5 bases respectively, with 12 bases between them. CDR3 DNA: TGTGCCAGCTCACCAAGAACTCTTCGCGAGACCCAGTACTTC. It codes for CASSPRTLRETQYF.

This clone was picked up a small number of times. V usage is TRBV15 and J usage is TRBJ1-2, with D hard to call. Germline CDR1 is LNHNV and CDR2 is YYDKDF (reference sequence). V shed 0 bases and J shed 8 bases, with 16 bases lying between them. The CDR3 extends over 15 amino acids. CDR3 sequence (DNA): TGTGCCACCAGCAGAGATAACTTGGAAAAGCACGGCTACACCTTC. As protein: CATSRDNLEKHGYTF.

The genes are TRBV6-5 and TRBJ2-7; no definite D call. The ends were cut back, 6 bases at V and 5 bases at J, with 17 bases in the middle. Germline CDR1 MNHEY, CDR2 SVGAGI. There are 14 residues in the CDR3. Here the CDR3 reads CASRHRKLFHEQYF. The CDR3 DNA sequence: TGTGCCAGCAGACACCGGAAGCTATTCCACGAGCAGTACTTC.

The rearrangement joins TRBV5-4 to TRBJ2-2; TRBD1 matches 9 bases. V gave up 3 bases and J gave up 7 bases; unmatched junction bases: 4. The germline V gene encodes CDR1 SGHNT and CDR2 YYREEE (reference sequence). The CDR3 loop spans 14 amino acids. CDR3 in amino acids: CASSWGQGGGELFF. In nucleotides, the CDR3 is TGTGCCAGCAGCTGGGGACAGGGAGGCGGGGAGCTGTTTTTT.

This clone was observed a few times. This chain links TRBV29-1 with TRBJ1-4; the D is unclear. Trimming cost V 2 bases and J 6 bases, with 10 bases left between them. The CDR3 spans 13 residues. Germline V lookup: CDR1 SQVTM, CDR2 ANQGSEA. CDR3 loop: CSVESRGHEKLFF. The CDR3 DNA follows: TGCAGCGTTGAATCTAGAGGGCATGAAAAACTGTTTTTT.

This clone was seen more than once but under ten times. The chain combines TRBV30 with TRBJ1-1; D is undetermined. Germline assignment: CDR1 GTSNPN and CDR2 SVGIG (reference sequence). The V end lost 5 bases, the J end lost 5 bases, and 9 bases lay between the germline ends. The CDR3 extends over 11 amino acids. CDR3 DNA: TGTGCCTGGGCATCGGGTACTGAAGCTTTCTTT. Protein product: CAWASGTEAFF.

The chain is built from TRBV7-8 and TRBJ1-4; no reliable D call. V was cut by 2 bases and J by 0 bases, with 7 bases left in between. CDR1 and CDR2 from the germline V gene are SGHVS and FQNEAQ. The CDR3 spans 15 residues. The CDR3 DNA follows: TGTGCCAGCAGCTTATACAGTGCAACTAATGAAAAACTGTTTTTT. Encoded protein: CASSLYSATNEKLFF.

The genes are TRBV25-1 and TRBJ1-1, with D hard to call. The V end lost 10 bases, the J end lost 0 bases, and 12 bases lay between the germline ends. The CDR3 is 13 amino acids. Per germline, CDR1 MGHDK and CDR2 SYGVNS. The CDR3: CATTARLNTEAFF. In DNA form, the CDR3 reads TGTGCCACCACGGCCCGACTGAACACTGAAGCTTTCTTT. Full variable domain (remainder filled in from reference TRBV25-1 and TRBJ1-1): EADIYQTPRYLVIGTGKKITLECSQTMGHDKMYWYQQDPGMELHLIHYSYGVNSTEKGDLSSESTVSRIRTEHFPLTLESARPSHTSQYLCATTARLNTEAFFGQGTRLTVV.

The genes are TRBV19 and TRBJ2-1; 7 bases match TRBD2. Trimming removed 6 bases from V and 6 bases from J; junction bases left unmatched: 8. Germline CDR1 is LNHDA and CDR2 is SQIVND (reference sequence). There are 14 residues in the CDR3. The CDR3 sequence: CASRQGGASNEQFF. CDR3 in DNA: TGTGCCAGTAGGCAGGGAGGGGCGAGCAATGAGCAGTTCTTC.

The chain links TRBV29-1 to TRBJ1-4; no reliable D call. The CDR3 runs to 13 residues. CDR1 SQVTM and CDR2 ANQGSEA come from the germline V gene. Trimming shortened V by 4 bases and J by 0 bases, and 6 bases separated the two germline ends. The CDR3 sequence is CSVGTTTNEKLFF. The CDR3 region has the DNA TGCAGCGTTGGGACTACAACTAATGAAAAACTGTTTTTT.

The chain is built from TRBV27 and TRBJ2-5, with D possibly matching TRBD2 (6 bases). This CDR3 is built from 18 residues. The germline V gene encodes CDR1 MNHEY and CDR2 SMNVEV (reference sequence). The germline V and J ends were trimmed by 8 bases and 5 bases, with 30 bases remaining between them. In DNA form, the CDR3 reads TGTGCCAGCGGAGGGTCAAAAAGGTCGCACAGGTCAATGGAGACCCAGTACTTC. Translated: CASGGSKRSHRSMETQYF.

This clone was seen a few times. The chain uses TRBV11-1 and TRBJ2-5; 8 bases are shared with TRBD1. V gave up 1 base and J gave up 1 base; unmatched junction bases: 5. This CDR3 has 16 amino acids. Germline CDR1 SGHAT, CDR2 FQDESV (reference sequence). DNA for the CDR3: TGTGCCAGCAGCTTAGGGGACAGGAGCATCCAAGAGACCCAGTACTTC. Translating gives CASSLGDRSIQETQYF.